Listed below are T cell receptor beta chains from one sample, sequenced in a study of blood T cell repertoires in COVID-19. Using immunoSEQ multiplex PCR, the repertoire was profiled, and TCRdb retains in-frame clones only, with some absent. Of more than 35,000 clones detected, 70% to 90% appear once; the ten largest clones hold 30% to 35%. The sequencing input was peripheral blood. The receptors shown here come from a man between 70 and 80 years old with active COVID-19. CDR3s include the opening cysteine and the closing phenylalanine or tryptophan. Each record gives: V gene, clone size, J gene, D gene, CDR3 DNA, CDR3 protein. The D gene is left open where the match is weak. Size values are once, few and many counts, or a class for expanded clones, and some rows have none.

TRBV30	NA	TRBJ2-3	NA	TGTGCCTGGAGTCATCAGTATAGCACAGATACGCAGTATTTT	CAWSHQYSTDTQYF
TRBV27	NA	TRBJ2-7	TRBD1	TGTGCCAGCAGTTTTCGGACAGGGCCCTACGAGCAGTACTTC	CASSFRTGPYEQYF
TRBV4-1	NA	TRBJ1-4	NA	TGCGCCAGCAGCTCCCAGGGGAGGGTTAATGAAAAACTGTTTTTT	CASSSQGRVNEKLFF
TRBV21-1	NA	TRBJ2-7	NA	TGTGCCAGCAGCAACGCGAAACGTCAGGCGGGCGAGCAGTACTTC	CASSNAKRQAGEQYF
TRBV7-9	NA	TRBJ1-2	NA	TGTGCCAGCAAAGTACAGGGAGACCGCTACACCTTC	CASKVQGDRYTF
TRBV29-1	few	TRBJ2-1	TRBD2	TGCAGCGTTGAAAGGACTAGCGGTAATGAGCAGTTCTTC	CSVERTSGNEQFF
TRBV30	NA	TRBJ2-7	NA	TGTGCCTGGGCTGTTGGAGATCTCTACGAGCAGTACTTC	CAWAVGDLYEQYF
TRBV4-2	few	TRBJ1-4	NA	TGTGCCAGCAGCCAAGGAAGCACAGGGTTTAATGAAAAACTGTTTTTT	CASSQGSTGFNEKLFF
TRBV9	NA	TRBJ2-1	NA	TGTGCCAGCAGCGTAGCCCTTAACGAGTTCAATGAGCAGTTCTTC	CASSVALNEFNEQFF
TRBV7-2	once	TRBJ1-5	NA	TGTGCCAGCAGCCAGGACAGTTATAGCAATCAGCCCCAGCATTTT	CASSQDSYSNQPQHF
TRBV5-4	NA	TRBJ2-6	TRBD1	TGTGCCAGCAGCTTACCGGGACAGGGAGCTGGGGCCAACGTCCTGACTTTC	CASSLPGQGAGANVLTF
TRBV19	NA	TRBJ2-4	NA	TGTGCCAGTAGCGGGGGTGGTACAGGGGCGAACATTCAGTACTTC	CASSGGGTGANIQYF
TRBV6-2/TRBV6-3	NA	TRBJ2-2	TRBD2	TGTGCCAGCAGTCGGACTAGCGGGGGGACCGGGGAGCTGTTTTTT	CASSRTSGGTGELFF
TRBV28	NA	TRBJ1-2	TRBD1	TGTGCCAGCAGTACAGGGGGCCGCTATGGCTACACCTTC	CASSTGGRYGYTF
TRBV3-1/TRBV3-2	NA	TRBJ1-4	TRBD1	TGTGCCAGCAGCCACTACGGGACAGGGGCCCTTAATGAAAAACTGTTTTTT	CASSHYGTGALNEKLFF
TRBV6-1	NA	TRBJ1-3	NA	TGTGCCAGCAGTGAAGCGCTTCCAGGGCAGGTGGCCTCTGGAAACACCATATATTTT	CASSEALPGQVASGNTIYF
TRBV18	few	TRBJ2-3	TRBD1	TGTGCCAGCTCACCCCGGACAGGGTCAGCAGTTACGCAGTATTTT	CASSPRTGSAVTQYF
TRBV9	few	TRBJ2-1	TRBD2	TGTGCCAGCAGCGAAGCCCCCGGAGCGGGAGGGCCGTGGAATGAGCAGTTCTTC	CASSEAPGAGGPWNEQFF
TRBV27	NA	TRBJ2-2	TRBD2	TGTGCCAGCAGTCGTAGTAGGGGACTAGCGGGATGGACCGGGGAGCTGTTTTTT	CASSRSRGLAGWTGELFF
TRBV19	NA	TRBJ2-7	TRBD2	TGTGCCAGTAGTATTTCCGGGACTAGCGGCTACGAGCAGTACTTC	CASSISGTSGYEQYF
TRBV5-1	NA	TRBJ2-5	NA	TGCGCCAGCAGAGGGGCGGGATTAAGCGAGACCCAGTACTTC	CASRGAGLSETQYF
TRBV6-5	NA	TRBJ2-2	TRBD1	TGTGCCAGCAGACGCGACAGGGGGTTGAGCGGGGAGCTGTTTTTT	CASRRDRGLSGELFF
TRBV21-1	NA	TRBJ1-1	NA	TGTGCCAGCAGCAACGAGAGGGACTTGAACACTGAAGCTTTCTTT	CASSNERDLNTEAFF
TRBV7-9	NA	TRBJ2-3	TRBD2	TGTGCCAGCAGCTTAGGCTTAGCGGGGTCAGATACGCAGTATTTT	CASSLGLAGSDTQYF
TRBV5-1	NA	TRBJ2-5	NA	TGCGCCAGCAGCTTGGATGACAGGAGACAAGAGACCCAGTACTTC	CASSLDDRRQETQYF
TRBV6-5	once	TRBJ1-5	TRBD1	TGTGCCAGCAGTTACTCTTGGACAGGGGGACAGCCCCAGCATTTT	CASSYSWTGGQPQHF
TRBV5-1	NA	TRBJ2-2	TRBD1	TGCGCCAGCAGCTTGGGCAGGGGGTCTCTGAACACCGGGGAGCTGTTTTTT	CASSLGRGSLNTGELFF
TRBV9	once	TRBJ2-3	NA	TGTGCCAGCAGCGAAAGCGGAGGAGATACGCAGTATTTT	CASSESGGDTQYF
TRBV24-1	NA	TRBJ2-3	NA	TGTGCCACCAGTGATCGACTCCTAACCACGCAGTATTTT	CATSDRLLTTQYF
TRBV7-2	NA	TRBJ1-5	TRBD1	TGTGCCAGCAGCGCGACAGGGTCCGAACAGCCCCAGCATTTT	CASSATGSEQPQHF
TRBV29-1	NA	TRBJ2-3	NA	TGCAGCGCCGCGGACAGTCCCGAGGCAGATACGCAGTATTTT	CSAADSPEADTQYF
TRBV5-6	NA	TRBJ1-2	TRBD1	TGTGCCAGCAGCTTACCGGACAGGGAGTTCCACTATGGCTACACCTTC	CASSLPDREFHYGYTF
TRBV20-1	NA	TRBJ1-2	NA	TGCAGTGCTAGTAATAGCAACTATGGCTACACCTTC	CSASNSNYGYTF
TRBV19	NA	TRBJ2-3	TRBD1	TGTGCCAGTAGTGGACGACAGGGTACGGATACGCAGTATTTT	CASSGRQGTDTQYF
TRBV5-1	NA	TRBJ2-7	NA	TGCGCCAGCAGCTACACAGGGAAGACCTACGAGCAGTACTTC	CASSYTGKTYEQYF
TRBV7-9	NA	TRBJ1-4	TRBD1	TGTGCCAGCAGCATTCTGACAGGGAATGAAAAACTGTTTTTT	CASSILTGNEKLFF
TRBV7-9	NA	TRBJ2-3	TRBD2	TGTGCCAGCAGCTCCACAGTCCCGGGACTAGCGGCCGGGGAGTATTTT	CASSSTVPGLAAGEYF
TRBV24-1	NA	TRBJ2-1	TRBD2	TGTGCCACCAGTGATTTCAAGCGGGGGCCTGGGGATGAGCAGTTCTTC	CATSDFKRGPGDEQFF
TRBV9	NA	TRBJ2-2	NA	TGTGCCAGCAGCGTAAATCGACAGAGACTCAACACCGGGGAGCTGTTTTTT	CASSVNRQRLNTGELFF
TRBV11-3	NA	TRBJ2-1	TRBD2	TGTGCCAGCAGCCCCGGGGGGGTGCGGGAGCAGTTCTTC	CASSPGGVREQFF
TRBV6-5	NA	TRBJ1-2	TRBD1	TGTGCCAGCAGTTACTTGCTCCCGGGACAGGGTACCGGCTACACCTTC	CASSYLLPGQGTGYTF
TRBV29-1	NA	TRBJ2-1	TRBD2	TGCAGCGTTGAAGGGCGGGCTAGCGGGAGGGATGAGCAGTTCTTC	CSVEGRASGRDEQFF
TRBV9	NA	TRBJ2-2	TRBD1	TGTGCCAGCAGCGTACAGAGGACAGGAGCGAACACCGGGGAGCTGTTTTTT	CASSVQRTGANTGELFF
TRBV18	NA	TRBJ2-1	NA	TGTGCCAGCTCACCTAGTAAGTACAATGAGCAGTTCTTC	CASSPSKYNEQFF